Listed below are T cell receptor beta chains from one sample, sequenced in a study of OX40 agonist ivuxolimab in advanced cancers. The protocol was immunoSEQ multiplex PCR, while the TCRdb copy is restricted to in-frame clones and leaves out a portion. The profile shows tens of thousands of clones, approximately 89% of them singletons. Material: CD4+ or CD8+ T cells sorted from blood, obtained in a trial of the OX40 agonist ivuxolimab. Source of these receptors: an adult with an advanced solid tumor such as melanoma, head and neck, liver or kidney cancer. CDR3s include the opening cysteine and the closing phenylalanine or tryptophan. Each record gives: CDR3 DNA, CDR3 protein, V gene, clone size, D gene, J gene. The D gene is left open where the match is weak. A clone size is listed for some rows: how often the clone was seen (once, few, many), or a class if it is expanded.

CDR3 DNA: TGTGCCAGCAGCCAAGTCATCAAGACAGGGGGCACAGATACGCAGTATTTT; CDR3 protein: CASSQVIKTGGTDTQYF; V gene: TRBV4-2; clone size: NA; D gene: TRBD1; J gene: TRBJ2-3
CDR3 DNA: TGTGCCAGCAGTCCTACGGCCGGGGCGGGGAGGGGAGCTTTCTTT; CDR3 protein: CASSPTAGAGRGAFF; V gene: TRBV27; clone size: NA; D gene: NA; J gene: TRBJ1-1
CDR3 DNA: TGTGCCAGCAGCAGGACTAGCGGGAGGGGGACAGATACGCAGTATTTT; CDR3 protein: CASSRTSGRGTDTQYF; V gene: TRBV7-3; clone size: NA; D gene: TRBD2; J gene: TRBJ2-3
CDR3 DNA: TGCGCCAGCAGCTTGGACCCCGGGGCCCCGGGAGGAGGCTACACCTTC; CDR3 protein: CASSLDPGAPGGGYTF; V gene: TRBV5-1; clone size: once; D gene: NA; J gene: TRBJ1-2
CDR3 DNA: TGCGCCAGCAGCACAGACTTTACGGGTGGCGGGGAGCAGTACTTC; CDR3 protein: CASSTDFTGGGEQYF; V gene: TRBV5-1; clone size: NA; D gene: NA; J gene: TRBJ2-7
CDR3 DNA: TGTGCCAGTAAACCGTACACAGGACAGGCTAGCAATCAGCCCCAGCATTTT; CDR3 protein: CASKPYTGQASNQPQHF; V gene: TRBV19; clone size: NA; D gene: TRBD1; J gene: TRBJ1-5
CDR3 DNA: TGTGCCAGCAGTTACGCTGCAACTAATGAAAAACTGTTTTTT; CDR3 protein: CASSYAATNEKLFF; V gene: TRBV6-5; clone size: NA; D gene: NA; J gene: TRBJ1-4
CDR3 DNA: TGTGCCAGCAGATCCAGCGGGACGAATGAGCAGTTCTTC; CDR3 protein: CASRSSGTNEQFF; V gene: TRBV5-4; clone size: NA; D gene: TRBD2; J gene: TRBJ2-1
CDR3 DNA: TGTGCCAGCAGTTTGAGGGGGACAGCCAACTACGAGCAGTACTTC; CDR3 protein: CASSLRGTANYEQYF; V gene: TRBV6-5; clone size: NA; D gene: TRBD1; J gene: TRBJ2-7
CDR3 DNA: TGTGCCACCAGCAGAGATTTAGGTCAGCCCCAGCATTTT; CDR3 protein: CATSRDLGQPQHF; V gene: TRBV15; clone size: NA; D gene: NA; J gene: TRBJ1-5
CDR3 DNA: TGCGCCAGCAGCTTAACTACAGCGGGAGGATCCTACAATGAGCAGTTCTTC; CDR3 protein: CASSLTTAGGSYNEQFF; V gene: TRBV5-1; clone size: NA; D gene: TRBD2; J gene: TRBJ2-1